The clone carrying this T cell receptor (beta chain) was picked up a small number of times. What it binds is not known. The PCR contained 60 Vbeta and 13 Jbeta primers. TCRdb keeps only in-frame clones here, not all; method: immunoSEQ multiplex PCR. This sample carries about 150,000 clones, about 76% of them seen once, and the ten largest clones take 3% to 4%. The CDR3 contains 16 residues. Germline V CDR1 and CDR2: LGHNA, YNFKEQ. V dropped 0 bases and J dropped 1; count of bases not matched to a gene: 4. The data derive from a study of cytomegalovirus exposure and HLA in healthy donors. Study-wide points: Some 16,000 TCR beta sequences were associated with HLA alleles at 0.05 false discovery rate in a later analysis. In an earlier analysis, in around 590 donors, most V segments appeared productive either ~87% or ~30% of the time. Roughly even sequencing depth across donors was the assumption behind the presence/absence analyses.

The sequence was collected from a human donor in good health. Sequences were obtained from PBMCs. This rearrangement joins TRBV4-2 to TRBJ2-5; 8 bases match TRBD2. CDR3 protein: CASSQELTSGQETQYF. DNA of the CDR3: TGTGCCAGCAGCCAAGAGTTAACTAGCGGCCAAGAGACCCAGTACTTC.